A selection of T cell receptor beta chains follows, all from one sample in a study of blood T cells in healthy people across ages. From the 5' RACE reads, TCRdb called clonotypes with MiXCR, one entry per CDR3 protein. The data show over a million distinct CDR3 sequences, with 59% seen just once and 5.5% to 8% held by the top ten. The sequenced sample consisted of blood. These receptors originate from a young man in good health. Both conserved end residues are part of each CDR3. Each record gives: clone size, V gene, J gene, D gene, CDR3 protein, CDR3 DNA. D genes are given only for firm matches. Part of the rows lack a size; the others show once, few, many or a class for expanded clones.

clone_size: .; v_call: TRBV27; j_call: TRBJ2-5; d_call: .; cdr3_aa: CASSLSPGEETQYF; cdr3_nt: TGTGCCAGCAGTTTATCGCCAGGGGAAGAGACCCAGTACTTC
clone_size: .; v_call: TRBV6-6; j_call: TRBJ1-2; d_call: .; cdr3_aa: CASRVPGHGDHGYTF; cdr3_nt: TGTGCCAGCAGAGTCCCGGGACACGGAGACCATGGCTACACCTTC
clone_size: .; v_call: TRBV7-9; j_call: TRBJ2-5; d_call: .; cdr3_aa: CASSRWTANEQYF; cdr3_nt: TGTGCCAGCAGCCGCTGGACCGCCAATGAGCAGTACTTC
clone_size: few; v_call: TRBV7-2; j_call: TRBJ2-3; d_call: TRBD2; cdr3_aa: CASSLGASGSTDTQYF; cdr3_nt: TGTGCCAGCAGCTTAGGGGCTAGCGGGAGCACAGATACGCAGTATTTT
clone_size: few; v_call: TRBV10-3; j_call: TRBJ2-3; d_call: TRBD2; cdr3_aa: CAISSGTSIPDTQYF; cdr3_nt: TGTGCCATCAGTAGCGGGACTAGCATTCCCGATACGCAGTATTTT
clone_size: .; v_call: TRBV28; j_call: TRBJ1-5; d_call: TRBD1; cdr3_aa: CASRLSGTANQPQHF; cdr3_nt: TGTGCCAGCAGGCTATCCGGGACAGCTAATCAGCCCCAGCATTTT
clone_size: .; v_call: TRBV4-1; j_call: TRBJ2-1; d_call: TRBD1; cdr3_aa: CASSQVSMDRKNEQFF; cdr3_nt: TGCGCCAGCAGCCAAGTATCAATGGACAGGAAGAATGAGCAGTTCTTC
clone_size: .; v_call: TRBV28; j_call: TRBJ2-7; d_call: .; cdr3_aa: CASSFPGATYEQYF; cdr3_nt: TGTGCCAGCAGTTTCCCAGGGGCAACCTACGAGCAGTACTTC
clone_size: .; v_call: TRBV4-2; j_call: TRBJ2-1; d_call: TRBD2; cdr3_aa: CASSHGLAGEEQFF; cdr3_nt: TGTGCCAGCAGCCACGGACTAGCTGGAGAGGAGCAGTTCTTC
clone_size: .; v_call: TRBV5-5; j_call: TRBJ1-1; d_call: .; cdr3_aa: CASSGRLNTEAFF; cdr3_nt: TGTGCCAGCAGCGGACGGTTGAACACTGAAGCTTTCTTT
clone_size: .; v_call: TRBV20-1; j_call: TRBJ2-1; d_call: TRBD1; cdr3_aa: CSACDRGRDNEQFF; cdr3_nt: TGCAGTGCTTGTGACAGGGGGCGCGACAATGAGCAGTTCTTC
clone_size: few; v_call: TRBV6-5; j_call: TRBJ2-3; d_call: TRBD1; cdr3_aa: CASSGQGDTQYF; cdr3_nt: TGTGCCAGCAGCGGACAGGGGGATACGCAGTATTTT
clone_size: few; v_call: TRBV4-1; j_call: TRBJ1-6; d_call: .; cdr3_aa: CASSQEGGRNSPLHF; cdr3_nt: TGCGCCAGCAGCCAAGAAGGAGGCAGGAATTCACCCCTCCACTTT
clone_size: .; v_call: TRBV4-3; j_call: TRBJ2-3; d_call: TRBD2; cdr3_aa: CASSPRPLAGGPLDTQYF; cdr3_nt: TGCGCCAGCAGCCCCAGACCGCTAGCGGGGGGGCCATTAGATACGCAGTATTTT
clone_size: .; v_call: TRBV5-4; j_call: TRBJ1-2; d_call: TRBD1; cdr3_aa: CASSIDSGTGSYGYTF; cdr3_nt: TGTGCCAGCAGCATAGACTCCGGGACAGGTTCCTATGGCTACACCTTC
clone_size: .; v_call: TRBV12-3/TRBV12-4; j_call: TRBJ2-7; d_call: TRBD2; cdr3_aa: CASSQPREGQYF; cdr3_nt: TGTGCCAGCAGCCAGCCAAGGGAGGGCCAGTACTTC
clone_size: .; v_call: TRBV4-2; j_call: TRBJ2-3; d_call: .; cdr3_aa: CASTSKTSPSDTQYF; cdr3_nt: TGTGCCAGCACCTCTAAAACATCCCCATCAGATACGCAGTATTTT
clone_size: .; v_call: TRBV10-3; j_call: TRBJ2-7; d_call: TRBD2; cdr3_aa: CAISEFLAGGYEQYF; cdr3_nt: TGTGCCATCAGTGAATTTCTAGCGGGGGGTTACGAGCAGTACTTC
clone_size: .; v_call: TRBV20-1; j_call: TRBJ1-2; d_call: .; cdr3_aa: CSASQGRGYGYTF; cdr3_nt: TGCAGTGCTAGCCAGGGAAGGGGCTATGGCTACACCTTC
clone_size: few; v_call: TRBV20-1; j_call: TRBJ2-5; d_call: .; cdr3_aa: CSASSTGQSQETQYF; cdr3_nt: TGCAGTGCTAGTAGTACCGGACAGTCTCAGGAGACCCAGTACTTC
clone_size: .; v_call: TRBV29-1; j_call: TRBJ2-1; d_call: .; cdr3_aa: CSAFSGGGLELEFF; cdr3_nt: TGCAGCGCTTTCTCCGGGGGCGGATTAGAATTAGAGTTCTTC
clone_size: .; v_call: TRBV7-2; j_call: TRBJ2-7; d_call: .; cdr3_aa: CASSPPQVYEQYF; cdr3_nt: TGTGCCAGCAGCCCACCCCAGGTATACGAGCAGTACTTC
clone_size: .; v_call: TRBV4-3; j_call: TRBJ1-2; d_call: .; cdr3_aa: CASSQDSLDRNGYTF; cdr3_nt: TGCGCCAGCAGCCAAGATTCCCTGGACAGAAATGGCTACACCTTC
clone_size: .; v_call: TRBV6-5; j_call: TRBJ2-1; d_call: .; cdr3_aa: CASSYSPDDSTDEQFF; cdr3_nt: TGTGCCAGCAGTTACTCCCCGGATGACAGCACCGATGAGCAGTTCTTC
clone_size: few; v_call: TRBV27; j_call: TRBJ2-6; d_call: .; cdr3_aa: CASSNLQGGTGANVLTF; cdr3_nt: TGTGCCAGCAGTAATCTACAGGGTGGTACTGGGGCCAACGTCCTGACTTTC
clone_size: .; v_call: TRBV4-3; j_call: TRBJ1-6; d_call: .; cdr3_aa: CASSQDDSYNSPLHF; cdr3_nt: TGCGCCAGCAGCCAAGATGACTCCTATAATTCACCCCTCCACTTT
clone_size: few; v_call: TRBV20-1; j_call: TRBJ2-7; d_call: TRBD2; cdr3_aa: CSANPWLAGSYEQYF; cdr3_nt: TGCAGTGCTAACCCCTGGCTAGCGGGCTCCTACGAGCAGTACTTC
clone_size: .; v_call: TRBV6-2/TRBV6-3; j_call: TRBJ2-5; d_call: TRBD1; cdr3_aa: CASSYEVGSPGGIDLEETQYF; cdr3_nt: TGTGCCAGCAGTTACGAAGTGGGGTCCCCAGGGGGCATTGACTTGGAAGAGACCCAGTACTTC
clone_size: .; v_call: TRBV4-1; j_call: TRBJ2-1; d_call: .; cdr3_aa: CASSQAASWGYNEQFF; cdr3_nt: TGCGCCAGCAGCCAGGCAGCTAGTTGGGGCTACAATGAGCAGTTCTTC
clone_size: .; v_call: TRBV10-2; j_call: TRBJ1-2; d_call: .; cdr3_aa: CASSGGRHFTNGYTF; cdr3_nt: TGCGCCAGCAGTGGGGGAAGACACTTCACTAATGGCTACACCTTC
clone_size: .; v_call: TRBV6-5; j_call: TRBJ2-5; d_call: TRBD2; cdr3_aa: CASSYSSFRTSGGGGETQYF; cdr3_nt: TGTGCCAGCAGTTACTCGAGTTTCAGGACTAGCGGGGGAGGGGGAGAGACCCAGTACTTC
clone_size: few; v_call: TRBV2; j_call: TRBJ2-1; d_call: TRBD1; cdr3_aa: CARTGTGYGNEQFF; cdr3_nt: TGTGCCAGGACCGGGACAGGGTATGGCAATGAGCAGTTCTTC
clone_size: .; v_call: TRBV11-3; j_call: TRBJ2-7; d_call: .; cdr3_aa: CASSTHTEGEQYF; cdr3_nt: TGTGCCAGCAGCACGCATACAGAAGGCGAGCAGTACTTC
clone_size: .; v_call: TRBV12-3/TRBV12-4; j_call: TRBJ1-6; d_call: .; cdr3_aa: CASSFGSSPLHF; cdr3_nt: TGTGCCAGCAGTTTCGGGTCCTCACCCCTCCACTTT
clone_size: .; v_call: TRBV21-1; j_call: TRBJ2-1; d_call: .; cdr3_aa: CASSKDEREGPNEQFF; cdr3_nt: TGTGCCAGCAGCAAAGATGAGCGGGAGGGCCCGAATGAGCAGTTCTTC
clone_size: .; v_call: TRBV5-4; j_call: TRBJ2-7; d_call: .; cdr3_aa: CASSLMGNDNEQYF; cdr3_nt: TGTGCCAGCAGCTTGATGGGGAATGACAACGAGCAGTACTTC
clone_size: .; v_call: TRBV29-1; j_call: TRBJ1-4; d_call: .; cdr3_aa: CSVGARLSEKLFF; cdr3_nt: TGCAGCGTTGGGGCGCGTCTTTCTGAAAAACTGTTTTTT
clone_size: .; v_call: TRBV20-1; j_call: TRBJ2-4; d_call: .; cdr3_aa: CSASDSQRRLAKNIQYF; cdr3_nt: TGCAGTGCTAGTGACAGCCAAAGACGGTTAGCCAAAAACATTCAGTACTTC
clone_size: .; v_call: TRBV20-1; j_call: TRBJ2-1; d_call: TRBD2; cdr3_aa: CSARAPGLAGETAYNEQFF; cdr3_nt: TGCAGTGCTAGAGCACCGGGACTAGCGGGAGAGACTGCCTACAATGAGCAGTTCTTC
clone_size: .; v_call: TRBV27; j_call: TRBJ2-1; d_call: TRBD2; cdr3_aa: CASSLPGTSGYNEQFF; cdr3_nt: TGTGCCAGCAGTTTACCCGGGACTAGCGGATACAATGAGCAGTTCTTC
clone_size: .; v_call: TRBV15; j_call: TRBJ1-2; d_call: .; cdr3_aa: CATSGTTLSTFGGYTF; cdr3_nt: TGTGCCACCAGCGGAACGACTCTCTCTACCTTTGGTGGCTACACCTTC
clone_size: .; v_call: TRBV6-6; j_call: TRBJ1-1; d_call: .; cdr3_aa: CASSYRQSRGGNTEAFF; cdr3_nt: TGTGCCAGCAGTTACCGCCAGTCACGGGGTGGGAACACTGAAGCTTTCTTT
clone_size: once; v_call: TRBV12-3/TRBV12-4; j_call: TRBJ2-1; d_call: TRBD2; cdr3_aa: CASSSGLAGGKGEQFF; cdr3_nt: TGTGCCAGCAGTTCGGGACTAGCGGGAGGGAAGGGGGAGCAGTTCTTC
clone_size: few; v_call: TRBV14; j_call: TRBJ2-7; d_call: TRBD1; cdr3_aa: CASSPSGTGDEQYF; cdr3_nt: TGTGCCAGCAGCCCATCCGGGACAGGGGATGAGCAGTACTTC
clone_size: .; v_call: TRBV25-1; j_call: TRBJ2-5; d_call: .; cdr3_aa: CASSELVYQETQYF; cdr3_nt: TGTGCCAGCAGTGAACTGGTGTACCAAGAGACCCAGTACTTC
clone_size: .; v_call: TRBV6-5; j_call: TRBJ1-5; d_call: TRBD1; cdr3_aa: CASREGQGRQPQHF; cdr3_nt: TGTGCCAGCAGAGAGGGACAGGGGCGGCAGCCCCAGCATTTT
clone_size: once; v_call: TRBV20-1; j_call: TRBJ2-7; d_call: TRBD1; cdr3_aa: CSAQTGDQTYEQYF; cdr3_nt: TGCAGTGCGCAGACAGGGGACCAAACCTACGAGCAGTACTTC
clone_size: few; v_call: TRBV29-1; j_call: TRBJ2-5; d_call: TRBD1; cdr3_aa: CSVDLGGKTQYF; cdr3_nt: TGCAGCGTTGATCTAGGGGGCAAGACCCAGTACTTC